The clone carrying this T cell receptor (beta chain) showed up just once. With 5 bases clipped from V and 4 bases from J, the junction kept 2 bases outside the gene matches. The CDR3 runs 13 residues. In germline, CDR1 is LNHDA, CDR2 SQIVND (reference sequence). This sample stems from a study of blood T cell repertoires in COVID-19. Overall study context: There were acute and convalescent COVID-19 samples, and they came from the United States, Italy and Spain. T cells, B-cell-depleted T cells, or PBMCs supplied cDNA or gDNA.

TCRdb's copy holds only in-frame clones and misses some; the assay was immunoSEQ multiplex PCR. The sample includes around 120,000 clones, about four fifths of them seen just once. The TCR originated in a man between 70 and 80 years old with acute or convalescent COVID-19. Sequenced material: peripheral blood. This sequence joins TRBV19 and TRBJ1-1; 9 bases match TRBD1. This CDR3 reads CASSRGQGTEAFF. CDR3 sequence (DNA): TGTGCCAGTAGTCGGGGACAGGGCACTGAAGCTTTCTTT.